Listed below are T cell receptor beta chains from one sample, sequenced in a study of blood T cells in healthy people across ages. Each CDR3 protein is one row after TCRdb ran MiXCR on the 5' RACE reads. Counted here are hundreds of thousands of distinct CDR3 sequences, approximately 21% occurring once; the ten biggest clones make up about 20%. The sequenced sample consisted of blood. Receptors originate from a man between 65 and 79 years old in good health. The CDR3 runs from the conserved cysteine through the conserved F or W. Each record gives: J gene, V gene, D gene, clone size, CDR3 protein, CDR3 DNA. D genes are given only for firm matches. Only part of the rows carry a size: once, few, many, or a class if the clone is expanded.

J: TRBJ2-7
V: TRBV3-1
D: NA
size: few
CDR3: CASSARSYEQYF
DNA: TGTGCCAGCAGCGCAAGATCCTACGAGCAGTACTTC

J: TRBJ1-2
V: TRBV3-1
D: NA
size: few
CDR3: CASSPGQGYTF
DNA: TGTGCCAGCAGCCCCGGACAGGGCTACACCTTC

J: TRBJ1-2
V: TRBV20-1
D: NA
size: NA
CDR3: CSASQGAYGYTF
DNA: TGCAGTGCTAGTCAGGGAGCATATGGCTACACCTTC

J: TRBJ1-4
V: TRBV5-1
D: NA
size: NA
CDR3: CASSWSEPVNEKLFF
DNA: TGCGCCAGCAGCTGGAGTGAGCCAGTTAATGAAAAACTGTTTTTT

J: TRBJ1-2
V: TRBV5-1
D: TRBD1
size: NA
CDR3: CASSSDRLDGYTF
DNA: TGCGCCAGCAGTTCGGACAGGCTCGATGGCTACACCTTC

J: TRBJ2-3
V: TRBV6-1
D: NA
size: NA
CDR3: CASRITGDTQYF
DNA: TGTGCCAGCAGAATTACGGGGGATACGCAGTATTTT

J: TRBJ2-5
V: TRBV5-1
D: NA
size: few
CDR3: CASSPTPGIQETQYF
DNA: TGCGCCAGCAGCCCCACCCCGGGAATACAAGAGACCCAGTACTTC

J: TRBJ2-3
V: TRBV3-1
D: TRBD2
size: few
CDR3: CASSQHRLAGGADTQYF
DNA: TGTGCCAGCAGCCAACACAGACTAGCGGGAGGAGCAGATACGCAGTATTTT

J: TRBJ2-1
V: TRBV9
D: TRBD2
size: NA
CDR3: CASGVQAGEVEQFF
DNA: TGTGCCAGCGGCGTCCAAGCGGGAGAGGTTGAGCAGTTCTTC

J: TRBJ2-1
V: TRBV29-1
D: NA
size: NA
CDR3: CSTGTPFNNEQFF
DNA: TGCAGCACGGGCACCCCCTTCAACAATGAGCAGTTCTTC

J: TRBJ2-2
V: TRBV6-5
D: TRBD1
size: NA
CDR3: CASTRGRRGHGELFF
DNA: TGTGCCAGCACCCGGGGTCGCAGGGGGCACGGGGAGCTGTTTTTT

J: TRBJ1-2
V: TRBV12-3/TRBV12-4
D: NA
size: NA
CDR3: CASSPFGGGLWDGYTF
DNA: TGTGCCAGCAGCCCCTTCGGCGGGGGGCTTTGGGATGGCTACACCTTC

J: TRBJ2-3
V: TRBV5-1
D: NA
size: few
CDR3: CASSLGQDKDTQYF
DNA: TGCGCCAGCAGCTTGGGACAGGATAAAGATACGCAGTATTTT

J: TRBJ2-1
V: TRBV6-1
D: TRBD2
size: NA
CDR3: CASRTTSGLSYNEQFF
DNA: TGTGCCAGCAGGACGACTAGCGGGCTCTCCTACAATGAGCAGTTCTTC

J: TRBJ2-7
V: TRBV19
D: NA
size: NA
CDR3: CALDTFYEQYF
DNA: TGTGCCCTGGATACATTCTACGAGCAGTACTTC

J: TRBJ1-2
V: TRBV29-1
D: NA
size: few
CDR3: CSVRGGGKYGYTF
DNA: TGCAGCGTTAGAGGGGGAGGAAAATATGGCTACACCTTC

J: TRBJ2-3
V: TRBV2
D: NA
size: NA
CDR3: CASSLAGLLLSTDTQYF
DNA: TGTGCCAGCAGCCTCGCTGGGCTTTTACTAAGCACAGATACGCAGTATTTT

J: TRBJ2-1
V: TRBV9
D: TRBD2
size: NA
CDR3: CASSASPAGDSYNEQFF
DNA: TGTGCCAGCAGCGCCAGCCCAGCGGGAGACTCCTACAATGAGCAGTTCTTC

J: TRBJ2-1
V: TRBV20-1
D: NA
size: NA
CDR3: CSAGRAPRGNEQFF
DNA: TGCAGTGCGGGCCGGGCGCCTAGAGGCAATGAGCAGTTCTTC

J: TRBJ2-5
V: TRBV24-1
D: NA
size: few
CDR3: CATSVGTVQETQYF
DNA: TGTGCCACCAGTGTCGGGACTGTCCAAGAGACCCAGTACTTC

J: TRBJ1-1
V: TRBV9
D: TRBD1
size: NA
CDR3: CASSVRDRSEAFF
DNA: TGTGCCAGCAGCGTCCGGGACAGGTCAGAGGCTTTCTTT

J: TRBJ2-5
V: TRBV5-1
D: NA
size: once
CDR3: CASISGGTGAQYF
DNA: TGCGCCAGCATCAGCGGGGGTACAGGGGCCCAGTACTTC

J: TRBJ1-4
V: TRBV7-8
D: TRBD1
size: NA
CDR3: CASRPTGVGEKLFF
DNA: TGTGCCAGCAGACCGACAGGGGTGGGTGAAAAACTGTTTTTT

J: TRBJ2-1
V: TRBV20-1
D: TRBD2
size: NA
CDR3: CSAIRLAGYNEQFF
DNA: TGCAGTGCTATTCGACTAGCGGGGTACAATGAGCAGTTCTTC

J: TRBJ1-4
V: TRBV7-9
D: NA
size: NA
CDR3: CASSSVGGADEKLFF
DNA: TGTGCCAGCAGCTCCGTCGGAGGGGCGGATGAAAAACTGTTTTTT

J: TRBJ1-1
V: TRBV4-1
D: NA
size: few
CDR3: CASSLGLVGTEAFF
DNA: TGCGCCAGCAGCTTAGGGTTGGTGGGCACTGAAGCTTTCTTT

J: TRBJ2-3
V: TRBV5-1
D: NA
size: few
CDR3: CASSLGSRDTQYF
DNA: TGCGCCAGCAGCTTGGGGTCTCGAGATACGCAGTATTTT

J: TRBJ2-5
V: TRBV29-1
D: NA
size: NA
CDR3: CSVRQAQEAQYF
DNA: TGCAGCGTTAGACAGGCCCAAGAGGCCCAGTACTTC

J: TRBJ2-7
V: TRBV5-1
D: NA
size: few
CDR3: CASSLSAGDSYEQYF
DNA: TGCGCCAGCAGCTTGTCGGCAGGGGATTCCTACGAGCAGTACTTC

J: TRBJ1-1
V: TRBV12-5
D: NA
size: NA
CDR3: CASGFVTGLNTEAFF
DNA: TGTGCTAGTGGTTTCGTTACAGGCTTGAACACTGAAGCTTTCTTT

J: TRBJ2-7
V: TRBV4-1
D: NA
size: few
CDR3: CASSQDLRPNAAYEQYF
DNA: TGCGCCAGCAGCCAAGATCTTAGGCCAAATGCAGCCTACGAGCAGTACTTC

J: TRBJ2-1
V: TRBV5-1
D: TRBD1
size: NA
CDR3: CASSSSGGAGNEQFF
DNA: TGCGCCAGCAGTTCCTCAGGGGGCGCTGGGAATGAGCAGTTCTTC

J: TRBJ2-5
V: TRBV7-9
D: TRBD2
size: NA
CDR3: CASSSFGLAGVRGQETQYF
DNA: TGTGCCAGCAGCTCCTTCGGACTAGCGGGAGTTCGAGGGCAAGAGACCCAGTACTTC

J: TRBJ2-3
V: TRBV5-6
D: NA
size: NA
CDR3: CASSLVSQVVLDMQYF
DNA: TGTGCCAGCAGCTTGGTTTCCCAGGTGGTATTGGATATGCAGTATTTT

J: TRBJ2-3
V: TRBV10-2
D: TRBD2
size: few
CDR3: CASRETSGLDTQYF
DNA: TGCGCCAGCAGGGAGACTAGCGGGTTAGATACGCAGTATTTT

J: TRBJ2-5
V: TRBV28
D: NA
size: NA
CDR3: CASKITWDQYF
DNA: TGTGCCAGCAAAATTACCTGGGACCAGTACTTC

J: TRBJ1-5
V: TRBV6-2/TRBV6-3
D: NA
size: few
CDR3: CASSYWQGRTQPQHF
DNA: TGTGCCAGCAGTTATTGGCAGGGTAGAACTCAGCCCCAGCATTTT